This TCR beta chain originates from a study of beta chain features in type 1 diabetes. CDR1 and CDR2 (germline): MNHNS, SASEGT. Trimming stripped 6 bases from V and 3 bases from J, with 8 bases between. This CDR3 spans 12 amino acids. Study-wide results and caveats: In comparison with healthy donors, patients had naive, central memory and Treg TCRB repertoires that appeared more similar. In type 1 diabetes patients, VDJ junctions had fewer insertions; deletions at these junctions were more frequent.

Reverse transcription of all isolated RNA meant that expressed TCRB transcripts were sequenced. Using immunoSEQ multiplex PCR, the repertoire was profiled, and TCRdb retains in-frame clones only, with some absent. The data contain around 44,000 clones, roughly 50% of them singletons. In regard to this clone: What it binds is not known.

Sorted CD4+ subsets: naive, central memory, regulatory, stem cell-like memory (CD45RO/CCR7/CD25/CD127/CD95/CD27 panel). The sequenced sample was stem cell memory CD4+ T cells from blood. This clonotype was sampled from a woman aged 25 to 39 in good health. J is TRBJ1-1 and V is TRBV6-1; D remains unclear. This chain's CDR3 is CASRKEDTEAFF. CDR3 bases: TGTGCCAGCAGGAAGGAGGACACTGAAGCTTTCTTT.